This T cell receptor (beta chain) comes out of a study of naive and memory T cell subsets. Broader study findings: Potentially, T cell activation and differentiation skew this RNA-based measurement.

CDR1 is SGHDN and CDR2 is FVKESK in the germline V gene. This CDR3 has 15 residues. V lost 5 bases and J lost 6, with 19 bases in between. Ligated cDNA underwent four rounds of PCR with nested alpha and beta constant region primers and SP2. TCRdb called the 5' RACE reads again in MiXCR, with one record for every CDR3 protein. Of about 62,000 distinct CDR3 sequences in the sample, less than 10% were seen once. This clonotype was detected a few times. As yet, its antigen is unknown. A UMI-containing oligonucleotide was joined by 3' ligation to the TCR cDNA template. Reverse transcription used DNase-treated unsorted total RNA, aiming for roughly 1 to 1000 ng.

The chain links TRBV14 to TRBJ1-2, with D possibly TRBD1 on 5 matching bases. This TCR came from a female donor in good health. CDR3 in amino acids: CASSFGTFRLDGYTF. In DNA form, the CDR3 reads TGTGCCAGCAGCTTCGGGACTTTCCGCCTTGATGGCTACACCTTC.